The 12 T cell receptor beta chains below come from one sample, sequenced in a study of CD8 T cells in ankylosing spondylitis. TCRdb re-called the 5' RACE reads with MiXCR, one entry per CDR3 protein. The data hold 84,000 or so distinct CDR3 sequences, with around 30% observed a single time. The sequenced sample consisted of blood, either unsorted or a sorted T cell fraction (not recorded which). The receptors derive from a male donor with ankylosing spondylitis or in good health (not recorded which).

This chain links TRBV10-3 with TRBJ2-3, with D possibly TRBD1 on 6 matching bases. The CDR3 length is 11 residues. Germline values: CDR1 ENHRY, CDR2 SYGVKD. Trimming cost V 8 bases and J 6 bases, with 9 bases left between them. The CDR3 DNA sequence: TGTGCCATCGCTGGGGGCGATACGCAGTATTTT. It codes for CAIAGGDTQYF.

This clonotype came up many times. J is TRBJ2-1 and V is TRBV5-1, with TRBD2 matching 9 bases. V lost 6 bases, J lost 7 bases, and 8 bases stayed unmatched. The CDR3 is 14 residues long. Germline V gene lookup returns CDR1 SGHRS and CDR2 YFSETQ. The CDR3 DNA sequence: TGCGCCAGCATGAGTAGCGGGAGTCTAAATGAGCAGTTCTTC. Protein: CASMSSGSLNEQFF.

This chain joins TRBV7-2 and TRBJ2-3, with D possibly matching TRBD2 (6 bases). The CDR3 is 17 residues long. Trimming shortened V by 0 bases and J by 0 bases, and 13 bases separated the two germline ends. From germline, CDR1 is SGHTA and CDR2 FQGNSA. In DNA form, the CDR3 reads TGTGCCAGCAGCTTAGCGCGGGCGGCGGGAAGCACAGATACGCAGTATTTT. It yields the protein CASSLARAAGSTDTQYF.

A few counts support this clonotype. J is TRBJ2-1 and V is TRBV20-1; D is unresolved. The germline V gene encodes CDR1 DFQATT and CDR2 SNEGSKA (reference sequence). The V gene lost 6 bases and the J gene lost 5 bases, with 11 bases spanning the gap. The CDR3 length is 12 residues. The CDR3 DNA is TGCAGTGCGGATCGGACGAACAATGAGCAGTTCTTC. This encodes CSADRTNNEQFF.

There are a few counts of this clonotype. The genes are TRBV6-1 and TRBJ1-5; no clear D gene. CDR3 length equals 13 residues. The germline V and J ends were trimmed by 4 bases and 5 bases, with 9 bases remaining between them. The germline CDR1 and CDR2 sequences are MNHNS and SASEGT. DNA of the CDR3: TGTGCCAGCAGTGTCGACGTTTATCAGCCCCAGCATTTT. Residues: CASSVDVYQPQHF.

The CDR3 sequence: CASRRTSGSWDEQFF. CDR3 sequence (DNA): TGTGCCAGCAGGCGGACTAGCGGGAGCTGGGATGAGCAGTTCTTC. The chain has TRBV6-1 and TRBJ2-1, with 13 positions matching TRBD2. The CDR3 covers 15 residues. Germline trimming cut 6 bases from V and 8 bases from J; bases unmatched to any gene: 7. In germline, CDR1 is MNHNS, CDR2 SASEGT.

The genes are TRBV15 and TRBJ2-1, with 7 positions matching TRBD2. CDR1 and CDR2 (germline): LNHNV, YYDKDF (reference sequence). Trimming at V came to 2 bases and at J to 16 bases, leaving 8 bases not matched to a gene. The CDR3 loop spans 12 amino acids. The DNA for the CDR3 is TGTGCCACCAGCAGACCTCCGGGACTAATATTCTTC. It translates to CATSRPPGLIFF.

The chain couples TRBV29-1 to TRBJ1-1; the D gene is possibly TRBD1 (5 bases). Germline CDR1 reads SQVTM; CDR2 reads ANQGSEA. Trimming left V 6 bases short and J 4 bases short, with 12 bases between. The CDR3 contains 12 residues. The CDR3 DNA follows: TGCAGCGTCGCGTGGGGGGTCACTGAAGCTTTCTTT. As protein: CSVAWGVTEAFF.

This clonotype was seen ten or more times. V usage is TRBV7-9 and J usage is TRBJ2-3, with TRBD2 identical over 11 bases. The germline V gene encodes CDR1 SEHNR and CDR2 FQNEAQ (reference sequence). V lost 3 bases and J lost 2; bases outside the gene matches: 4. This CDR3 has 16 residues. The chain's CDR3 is CASSFPTSGNTDTQYF. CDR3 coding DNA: TGTGCCAGCAGCTTCCCGACTAGCGGGAACACAGATACGCAGTATTTT. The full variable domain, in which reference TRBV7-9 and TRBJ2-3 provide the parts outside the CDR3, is DTGVSQNPRHKITKRGQNVTFRCDPISEHNRLYWYRQTLGQGPEFLTYFQNEAQLEKSRLLSDRFSAERPKGSFSTLEIQRTEQGDSAMYLCASSFPTSGNTDTQYFGPGTRLTVL.

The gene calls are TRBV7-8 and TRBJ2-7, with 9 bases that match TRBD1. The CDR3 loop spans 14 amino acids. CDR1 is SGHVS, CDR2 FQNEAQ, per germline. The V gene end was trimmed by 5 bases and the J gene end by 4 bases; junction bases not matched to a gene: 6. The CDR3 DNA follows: TGTGCCAGCAGCGGGACGACAGGGGGATACGAGCAGTACTTC. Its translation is CASSGTTGGYEQYF.

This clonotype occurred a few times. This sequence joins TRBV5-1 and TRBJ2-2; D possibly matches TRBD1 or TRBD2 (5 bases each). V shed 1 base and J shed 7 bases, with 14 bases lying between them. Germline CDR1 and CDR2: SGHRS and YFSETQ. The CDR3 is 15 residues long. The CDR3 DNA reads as TGCGCCAGCAGCTTGTCGGGCCGGGACGGCGGGGAGCTGTTTTTT. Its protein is CASSLSGRDGGELFF.

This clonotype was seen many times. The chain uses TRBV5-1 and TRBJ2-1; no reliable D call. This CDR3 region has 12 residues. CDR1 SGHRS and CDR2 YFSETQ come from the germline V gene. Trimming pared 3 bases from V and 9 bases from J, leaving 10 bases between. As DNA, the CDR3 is TGCGCCAGCAGCTCGTCGGGTATTGAGCAGTTCTTC. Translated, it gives CASSSSGIEQFF.